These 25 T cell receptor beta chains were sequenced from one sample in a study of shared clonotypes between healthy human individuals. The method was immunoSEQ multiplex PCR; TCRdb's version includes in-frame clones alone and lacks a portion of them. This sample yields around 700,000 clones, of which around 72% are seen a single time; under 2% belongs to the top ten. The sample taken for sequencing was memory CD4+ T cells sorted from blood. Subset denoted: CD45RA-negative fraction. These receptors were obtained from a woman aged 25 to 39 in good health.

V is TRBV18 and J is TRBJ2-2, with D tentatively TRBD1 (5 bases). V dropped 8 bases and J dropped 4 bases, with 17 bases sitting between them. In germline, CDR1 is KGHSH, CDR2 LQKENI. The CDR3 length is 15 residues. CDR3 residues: CASTGQGHLTGELFF. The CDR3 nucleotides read TGTGCCAGCACGGGTCAGGGCCACCTCACCGGGGAGCTGTTTTTT.

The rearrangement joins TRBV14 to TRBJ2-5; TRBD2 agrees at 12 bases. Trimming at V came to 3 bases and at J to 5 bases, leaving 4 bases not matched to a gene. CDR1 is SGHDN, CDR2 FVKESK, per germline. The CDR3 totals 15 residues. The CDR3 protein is CASSHLAGGGETQYF. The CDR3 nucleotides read TGTGCCAGCAGCCACCTAGCGGGAGGGGGTGAGACCCAGTACTTC.

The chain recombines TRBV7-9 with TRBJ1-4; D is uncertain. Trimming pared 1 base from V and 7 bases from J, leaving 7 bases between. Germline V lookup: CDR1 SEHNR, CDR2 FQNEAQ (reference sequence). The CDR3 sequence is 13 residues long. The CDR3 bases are TGTGCCAGCAGCTTAGTTGGTGGTGAAAAACTGTTTTTT. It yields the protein CASSLVGGEKLFF.

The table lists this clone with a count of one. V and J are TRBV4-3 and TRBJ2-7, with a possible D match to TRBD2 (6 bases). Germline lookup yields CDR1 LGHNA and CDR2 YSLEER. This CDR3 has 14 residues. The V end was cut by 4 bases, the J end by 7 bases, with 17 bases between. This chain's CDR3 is CASSLWDSRGEQYF. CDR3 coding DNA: TGCGCCAGCAGCCTGTGGGACTCCCGGGGGGAGCAGTACTTC.

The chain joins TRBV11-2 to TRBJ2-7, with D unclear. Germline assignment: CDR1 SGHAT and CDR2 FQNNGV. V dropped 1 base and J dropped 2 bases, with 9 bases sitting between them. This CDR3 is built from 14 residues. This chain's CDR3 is CASSLAVPAYEQYF. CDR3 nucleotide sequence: TGTGCCAGCAGCTTAGCGGTACCCGCCTACGAGCAGTACTTC. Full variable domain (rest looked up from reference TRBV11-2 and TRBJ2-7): EAGVAQSPRYKIIEKRQSVAFWCNPISGHATLYWYQQILGQGPKLLIQFQNNGVVDDSQLPKDRFSAERLKGVDSTLKIQPAKLEDSAVYLCASSLAVPAYEQYFGPGTRLTVT.

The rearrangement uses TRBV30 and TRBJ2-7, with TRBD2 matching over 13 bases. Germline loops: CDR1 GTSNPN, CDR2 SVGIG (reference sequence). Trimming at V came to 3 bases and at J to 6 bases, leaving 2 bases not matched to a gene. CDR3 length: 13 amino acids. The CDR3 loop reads CAWRGLAGLEQYF. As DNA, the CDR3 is TGTGCCTGGAGGGGACTAGCGGGACTCGAGCAGTACTTC.

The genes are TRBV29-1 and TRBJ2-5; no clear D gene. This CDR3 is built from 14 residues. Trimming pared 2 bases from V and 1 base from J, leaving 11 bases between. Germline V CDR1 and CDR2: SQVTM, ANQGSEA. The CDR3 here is CSVEFSQSQETQYF. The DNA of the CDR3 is TGCAGCGTTGAATTTAGTCAGTCCCAAGAGACCCAGTACTTC.

Written as DNA, the CDR3 is TGCAGCGTTGATTCGTCGGGGTCCGGCTACACCTTC. This gives the protein CSVDSSGSGYTF. The V gene is TRBV29-1, the J gene TRBJ1-2; D unresolved. Trimming pared 3 bases from V and 8 bases from J, leaving 13 bases between. Germline CDR1 is SQVTM and CDR2 is ANQGSEA. CDR3 length equals 12 residues.

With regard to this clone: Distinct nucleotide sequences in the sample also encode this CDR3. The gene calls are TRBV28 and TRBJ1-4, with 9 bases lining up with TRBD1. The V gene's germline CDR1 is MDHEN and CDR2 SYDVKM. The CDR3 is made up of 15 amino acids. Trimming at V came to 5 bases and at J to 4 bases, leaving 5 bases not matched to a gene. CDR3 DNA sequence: TGTGCCAGCAGTCTCCCGGGACAGGGTAATGAAAAACTGTTTTTT. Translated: CASSLPGQGNEKLFF.

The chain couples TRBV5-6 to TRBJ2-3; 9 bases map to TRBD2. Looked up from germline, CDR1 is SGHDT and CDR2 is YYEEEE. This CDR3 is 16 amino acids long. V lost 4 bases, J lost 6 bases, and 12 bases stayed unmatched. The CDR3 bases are TGTGCCAGCAGCCTGGCGGTGCGGGAGGGGCCCGATACGCAGTATTTT. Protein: CASSLAVREGPDTQYF.

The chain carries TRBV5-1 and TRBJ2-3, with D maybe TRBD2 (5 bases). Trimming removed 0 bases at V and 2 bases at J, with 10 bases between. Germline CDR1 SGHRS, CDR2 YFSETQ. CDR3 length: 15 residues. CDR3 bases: TGCGCCAGCAGCTTGGAGGGAGAAGTCACAGATACGCAGTATTTT. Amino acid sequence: CASSLEGEVTDTQYF.

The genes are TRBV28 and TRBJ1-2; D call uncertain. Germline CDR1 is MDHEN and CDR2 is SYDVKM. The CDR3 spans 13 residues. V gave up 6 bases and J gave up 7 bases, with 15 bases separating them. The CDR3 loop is CASRYDMASGYTF. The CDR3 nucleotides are TGTGCCAGCAGATACGACATGGCGAGTGGCTACACCTTC.

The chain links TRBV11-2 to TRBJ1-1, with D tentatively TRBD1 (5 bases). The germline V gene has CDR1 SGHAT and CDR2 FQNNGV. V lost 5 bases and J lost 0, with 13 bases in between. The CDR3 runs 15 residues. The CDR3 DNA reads TGTGCCAGCAGCCCACAGACAGTTGTGAACACTGAAGCTTTCTTT. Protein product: CASSPQTVVNTEAFF. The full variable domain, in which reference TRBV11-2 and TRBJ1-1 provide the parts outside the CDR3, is EAGVAQSPRYKIIEKRQSVAFWCNPISGHATLYWYQQILGQGPKLLIQFQNNGVVDDSQLPKDRFSAERLKGVDSTLKIQPAKLEDSAVYLCASSPQTVVNTEAFFGQGTRLTVV.

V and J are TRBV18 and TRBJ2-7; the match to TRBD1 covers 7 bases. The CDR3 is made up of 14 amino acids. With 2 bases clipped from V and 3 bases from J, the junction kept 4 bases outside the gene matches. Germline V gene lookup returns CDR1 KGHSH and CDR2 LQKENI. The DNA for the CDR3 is TGTGCCAGCTCACCAAACACAGGGGACTACGAGCAGTACTTC. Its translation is CASSPNTGDYEQYF.

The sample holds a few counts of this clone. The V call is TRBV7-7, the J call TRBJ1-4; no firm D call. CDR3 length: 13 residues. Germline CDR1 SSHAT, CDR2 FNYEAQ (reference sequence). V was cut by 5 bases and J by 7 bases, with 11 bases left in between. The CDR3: CASSPNPGEKLFF. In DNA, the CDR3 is TGTGCCAGCAGCCCTAATCCGGGTGAAAAACTGTTTTTT.

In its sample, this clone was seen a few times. The CDR3: CASSPSDGVDTGELFF. The CDR3 nucleotides read TGCGCCAGTTCCCCGAGTGACGGGGTGGACACCGGGGAGCTGTTTTTT. The J gene is TRBJ2-2, the V gene TRBV5-1; D is perhaps TRBD2 (5 bases). The germline CDR1 and CDR2 sequences are SGHRS and YFSETQ. Trimming cost V 8 bases and J 3 bases, with 20 bases left between them. This CDR3 is 16 amino acids long. The variable domain in full, completed from reference TRBV5-1 and TRBJ2-2, reads KAGVTQTPRYLIKTRGQQVTLSCSPISGHRSVSWYQQTPGQGLQFLFEYFSETQRNKGNFPGRFSGRQFSNSRSEMNVSTLELGDSALYLCASSPSDGVDTGELFFGEGSRLTVL.

The CDR3 DNA is TGTGCCAGCTCAGGAGGAATCAATGAAAAACTGTTTTTT. This translates into CASSGGINEKLFF. The V and J genes are TRBV7-2 and TRBJ1-4; D uncertain. V was shortened by 8 bases and J by 5 bases, with 12 bases between the two germline ends. The germline V gene encodes CDR1 SGHTA and CDR2 FQGNSA. The CDR3 spans 13 residues.

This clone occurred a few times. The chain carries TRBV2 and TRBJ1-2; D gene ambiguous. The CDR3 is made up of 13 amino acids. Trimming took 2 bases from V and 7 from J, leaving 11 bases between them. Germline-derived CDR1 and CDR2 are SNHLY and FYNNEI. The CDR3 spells CASSELGSRGYTF. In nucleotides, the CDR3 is TGTGCCAGCAGTGAATTGGGGAGTCGTGGCTACACCTTC.

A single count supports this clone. The CDR3 sequence: CASKDGGGSSYEQYF. CDR3 DNA sequence: TGTGCCAGCAAGGATGGCGGGGGGAGCTCCTACGAGCAGTACTTC. The V and J genes are TRBV28 and TRBJ2-7; 8 bases line up with TRBD2. The trim removed 7 bases at V and 0 bases at J, leaving 8 bases unmatched. The CDR3 totals 15 residues. Germline V gene sequence: CDR1 MDHEN, CDR2 SYDVKM.

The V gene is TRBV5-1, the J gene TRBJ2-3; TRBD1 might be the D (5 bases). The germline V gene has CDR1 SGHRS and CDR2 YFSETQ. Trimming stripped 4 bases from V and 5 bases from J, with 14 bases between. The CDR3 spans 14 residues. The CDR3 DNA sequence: TGCGCCAGCAGCCCAGGAGAACAGGTAGATACGCAGTATTTT. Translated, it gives CASSPGEQVDTQYF.

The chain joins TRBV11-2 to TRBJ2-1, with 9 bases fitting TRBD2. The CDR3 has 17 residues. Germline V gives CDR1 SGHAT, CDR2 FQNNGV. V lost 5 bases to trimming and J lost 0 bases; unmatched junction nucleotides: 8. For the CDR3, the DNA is TGTGCCAGCAGCCCTCAGCTAGCGGGGAGCTCCTACAATGAGCAGTTCTTC. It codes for CASSPQLAGSSYNEQFF. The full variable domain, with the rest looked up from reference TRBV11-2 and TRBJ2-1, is EAGVAQSPRYKIIEKRQSVAFWCNPISGHATLYWYQQILGQGPKLLIQFQNNGVVDDSQLPKDRFSAERLKGVDSTLKIQPAKLEDSAVYLCASSPQLAGSSYNEQFFGPGTRLTVL.

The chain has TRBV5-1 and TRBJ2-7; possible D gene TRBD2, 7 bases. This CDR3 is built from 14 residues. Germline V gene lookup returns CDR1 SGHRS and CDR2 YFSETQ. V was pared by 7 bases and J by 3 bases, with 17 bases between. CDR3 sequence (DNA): TGCGCCAGCGGCACGGGGGGCAGTGACTACGAGCAGTACTTC. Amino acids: CASGTGGSDYEQYF.

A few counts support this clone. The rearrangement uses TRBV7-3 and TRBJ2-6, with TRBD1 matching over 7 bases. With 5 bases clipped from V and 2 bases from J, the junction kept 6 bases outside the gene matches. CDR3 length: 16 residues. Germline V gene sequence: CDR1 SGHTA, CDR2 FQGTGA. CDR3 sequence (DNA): TGTGCCAGCAGCCTAAGGGGGACAGCTGGGGCCAACGTCCTGACTTTC. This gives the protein CASSLRGTAGANVLTF.

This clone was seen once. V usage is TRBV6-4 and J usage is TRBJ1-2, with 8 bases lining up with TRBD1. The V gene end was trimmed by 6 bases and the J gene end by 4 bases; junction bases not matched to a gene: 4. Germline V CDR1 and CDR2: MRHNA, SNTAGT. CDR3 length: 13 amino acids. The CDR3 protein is CASRTGASYGYTF. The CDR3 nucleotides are TGTGCCAGCAGGACAGGGGCCTCCTATGGCTACACCTTC.

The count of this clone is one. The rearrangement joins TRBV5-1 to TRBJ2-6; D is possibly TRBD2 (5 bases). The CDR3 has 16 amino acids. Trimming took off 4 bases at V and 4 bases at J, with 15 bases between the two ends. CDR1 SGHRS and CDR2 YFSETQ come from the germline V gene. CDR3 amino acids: CASSAGEAAGANVLTF. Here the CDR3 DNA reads TGCGCCAGCAGCGCCGGGGAAGCTGCCGGGGCCAACGTCCTGACTTTC. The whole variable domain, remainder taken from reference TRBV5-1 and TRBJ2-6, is KAGVTQTPRYLIKTRGQQVTLSCSPISGHRSVSWYQQTPGQGLQFLFEYFSETQRNKGNFPGRFSGRQFSNSRSEMNVSTLELGDSALYLCASSAGEAAGANVLTFGAGSRLTVL.